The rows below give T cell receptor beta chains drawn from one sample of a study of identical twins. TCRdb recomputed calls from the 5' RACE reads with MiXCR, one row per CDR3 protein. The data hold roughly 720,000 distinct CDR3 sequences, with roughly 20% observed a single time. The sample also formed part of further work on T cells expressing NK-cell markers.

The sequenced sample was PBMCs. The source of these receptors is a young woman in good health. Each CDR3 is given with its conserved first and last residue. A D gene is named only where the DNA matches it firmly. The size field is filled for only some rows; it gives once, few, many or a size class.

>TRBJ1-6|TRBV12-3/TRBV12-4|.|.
CASSLRARSYNSPLHF
TGTGCCAGCAGTTTGAGAGCCCGCTCCTATAATTCACCCCTCCACTTT
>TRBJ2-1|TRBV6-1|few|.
CASRGASGRNEQFF
TGTGCCAGCAGGGGTGCTTCGGGGAGAAATGAGCAGTTCTTC
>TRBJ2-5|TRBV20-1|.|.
CSASMATPGETQYF
TGCAGTGCATCTATGGCCACCCCTGGGGAGACCCAGTACTTC
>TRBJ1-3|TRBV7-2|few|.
CASSLLASSGNTIYF
TGTGCCAGCAGCTTACTCGCGTCCTCTGGAAACACCATATATTTT
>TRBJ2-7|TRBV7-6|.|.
CASSPDGTSYEQYF
TGTGCTAGCAGCCCGGACGGGACATCCTACGAGCAGTACTTC
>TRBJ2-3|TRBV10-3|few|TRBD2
CAIFPTSGGPNLDTQYF
TGTGCCATTTTCCCGACTAGCGGGGGACCGAACCTAGATACGCAGTATTTT
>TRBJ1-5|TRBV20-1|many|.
CSASNRPNQPQHF
TGCAGTGCTAGCAACCGCCCTAATCAGCCCCAGCATTTT
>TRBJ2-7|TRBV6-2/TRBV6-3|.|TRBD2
CASAGPSGRPYEQYF
TGTGCCAGCGCCGGTCCAAGCGGGAGACCCTACGAGCAGTACTTC
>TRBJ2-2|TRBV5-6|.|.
CASSIVSGSGELFF
TGTGCCAGCAGCATCGTTTCAGGGTCTGGGGAGCTGTTTTTT
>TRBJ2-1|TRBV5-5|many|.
CASSFGTTLGNEQFF
TGTGCCAGCAGCTTTGGCACGACCCTGGGGAATGAGCAGTTCTTC